Included here is one T cell receptor (beta chain) sequence, with context. Its target is unknown. The data belong to a study of chemoradiotherapy in HPV16-positive cancers. Study outcomes and limitations: Non-HPV-specific T cells did not expand in tumors during treatment, whereas candidate HPV-specific clones and E7-related motifs did.

Data came from immunoSEQ multiplex PCR; TCRdb stores just in-frame clones and leaves some out. This sample has tens of thousands of clones, with about 80% found just once. CDR1 and CDR2 (germline): GTSNPN, SVGIG (reference sequence). With 2 bases removed from V and 1 base from J, the gap between germline ends came to 9 bases. The CDR3 runs 14 residues. The sequence derives from a human donor with HPV-associated anogenital cancer. The chain employs TRBV30 and TRBJ1-5; D unclear. The specimen was blood, collected from a patient who underwent chemoradiotherapy. The CDR3 DNA reads TGTGCCTGGAGTTGGGAGCAGAGCAATCAGCCCCAGCATTTT. Translation: CAWSWEQSNQPQHF.